The 20 T cell receptor beta chains presented below share a single source sample, sequenced in a study of graft-versus-host responses after intestinal transplantation. Investigators treated the graft tissue so that it released intraepithelial and lamina propria lymphocytes. Only in-frame clones appear in the TCRdb table, and some are missing; sequencing was by immunoSEQ multiplex PCR. The data contain roughly 7,400 clones, around three quarters of them singletons. The sample consisted of ileum tissue, taken about 32 weeks after intestinal transplantation. Receptors were obtained from a human patient who received an intestinal transplant, so some T cells may come from the graft donor.

The chain combines TRBV5-8 with TRBJ2-5, with TRBD2 matching over 7 bases. This CDR3 has 14 residues. The trim removed 4 bases at V and 4 bases at J, leaving 7 bases unmatched. Germline V CDR1 and CDR2: SGHTS, YDEGEE. DNA of the CDR3: TGTGCCAGCAGCCCCAGGCGGGGGAGAGAGACCCAGTACTTC. Protein sequence: CASSPRRGRETQYF.

This chain uses TRBV7-2 with TRBJ1-5; D is perhaps TRBD1 (5 bases). V was pared by 1 base and J by 2 bases, with 12 bases between. The CDR3 is 16 amino acids. Germline V gene data show CDR1 as SGHTA and CDR2 as FQGNSA. Here the CDR3 reads CASSLEARVRNQPQHF. The CDR3 bases are TGTGCCAGCAGCTTAGAGGCCAGGGTGCGCAATCAGCCCCAGCATTTT.

J is TRBJ1-2 and V is TRBV4-3, with TRBD1 matching 8 bases. The CDR3 contains 18 residues. Unmatched junction bases numbered 11, after V lost 0 bases and J lost 2 bases. Germline-derived CDR1 and CDR2 are LGHNA and YSLEER. CDR3 amino acids: CASSQEVLSGTGNYGYTF. The CDR3 coding sequence is TGCGCCAGCAGCCAAGAAGTTCTGTCCGGGACAGGAAACTATGGCTACACCTTC.

This clone was counted once. This chain connects TRBV15 to TRBJ1-1; D may be TRBD1 (5 bases). This CDR3 is 14 amino acids long. Germline V gene data show CDR1 as LNHNV and CDR2 as YYDKDF (reference sequence). V was trimmed by 5 bases and J by 5 bases, leaving 15 bases between them. For the CDR3, the DNA is TGTGCCACCAGCGAGTGGAGGGGAGGGACTGAAGCTTTCTTT. Its translation: CATSEWRGGTEAFF.

This chain joins TRBV7-4 and TRBJ2-7; 10 bases line up with TRBD1. The CDR3 sequence is 14 residues long. Germline CDR1 reads SGHVT; CDR2 reads SQSDAQ. The ends lost 4 bases at V and 2 bases at J; junction bases unmatched: 2. For the CDR3, the DNA is TGTGCCAGCAGCTGGGGACAGGGGCCCTACGAGCAGTACGTC. Its protein is CASSWGQGPYEQYV.

In its sample, this clone was seen once. The rearrangement uses TRBV9 and TRBJ1-2; D gene ambiguous. Looked up from germline, CDR1 is SGDLS and CDR2 is YYNGEE. Trimming pared 4 bases from V and 5 bases from J, leaving 12 bases between. The length of the CDR3 is 13 residues. CDR3 sequence reads: CASSLLEGYGYTF. The DNA of the CDR3 is TGTGCCAGCAGCCTCCTGGAGGGTTATGGCTACACCTTC.

The chain employs TRBV9 and TRBJ1-2, with D perhaps TRBD1 (5 bases). The V gene lost 0 bases and the J gene lost 8 bases, with 20 bases spanning the gap. Germline V gives CDR1 SGDLS, CDR2 YYNGEE. The CDR3 is made up of 16 amino acids. In nucleotides, the CDR3 is TGTGCCAGCAGCGTAGATATGGTCGGTGGCAGGGCCGGCTACACCTTC. Protein sequence: CASSVDMVGGRAGYTF. Full variable domain (missing parts from reference TRBV9 and TRBJ1-2): DSGVTQTPKHLITATGQRVTLRCSPRSGDLSVYWYQQSLDQGLQFLIQYYNGEERAKGNILERFSAQQFPDLHSELNLSSLELGDSALYFCASSVDMVGGRAGYTFGSGTRLTVV.

The chain employs TRBV14 and TRBJ2-1; the D is unclear. Germline CDR1 reads SGHDN; CDR2 reads FVKESK. CDR3 length: 15 amino acids. V was clipped by 1 base and J by 7 bases, with 14 bases between them. The CDR3 spells CASSQGMYSRNEQFF. The CDR3 DNA is TGTGCCAGCAGCCAAGGGATGTATAGCAGGAATGAGCAGTTCTTC.

Only a few counts were recorded for this clone. The same CDR3 is also encoded by other DNA sequences in this sample. The chain couples TRBV6-6 to TRBJ2-5; 14 bases are a match to TRBD2. Germline V gene sequence: CDR1 MNHNY, CDR2 SVGAGI (reference sequence). After removal of 10 bases from V and 0 bases from J, the junction contained 7 bases not matched to a gene. CDR3 length: 16 amino acids. The CDR3 region has the DNA TGTGCCACCAAGGGACTAGCGGGGGTAAACCAAGAGACCCAGTACTTC. Translating it yields CATKGLAGVNQETQYF.

V is TRBV6-6 and J is TRBJ1-2; 11 nucleotides align to TRBD1. In germline, CDR1 is MNHNY, CDR2 SVGAGI (reference sequence). With V trimmed by 5 bases and J by 4 bases, 3 bases remained unmatched. This CDR3 has 14 residues. The CDR3 is CASSGQGAGYGYTF. Written as DNA, the CDR3 is TGTGCCAGCAGTGGACAGGGGGCGGGCTATGGCTACACCTTC.

This chain connects TRBV6-1 to TRBJ1-5; TRBD1 matches 7 bases. V lost 6 bases, J lost 0 bases, and 5 bases stayed unmatched. This CDR3 is built from 15 residues. Germline assignment: CDR1 MNHNS and CDR2 SASEGT. The CDR3 DNA is TGTGCCAGCAGCCCCGGGACAGTTAGCAATCAGCCCCAGCATTTT. Protein product: CASSPGTVSNQPQHF.

The genes are TRBV27 and TRBJ2-1; TRBD2 aligns across 7 bases. V was clipped by 4 bases and J by 6 bases; unmatched bases: 6. Looked up from germline, CDR1 is MNHEY and CDR2 is SMNVEV (reference sequence). The CDR3 is 14 residues long. The DNA for the CDR3 is TGTGCCAGCAGTTCCATGGGGGGGGTCAATGAGCAGTTCTTC. Protein product: CASSSMGGVNEQFF.

V gene TRBV27 combines with J gene TRBJ1-6; TRBD1 might be the D (5 bases). This CDR3 contains 15 residues. CDR1 is MNHEY and CDR2 is SMNVEV in the germline V gene (reference sequence). Trimming took off 8 bases at V and 0 bases at J, with 11 bases between the two ends. The CDR3: CASGGDSSYNSPLHF. Here the CDR3 DNA reads TGTGCCAGCGGGGGGGATAGCTCCTATAATTCACCCCTCCACTTT.

V and J are TRBV5-1 and TRBJ1-1; D call uncertain. Looked up from germline, CDR1 is SGHRS and CDR2 is YFSETQ. This CDR3 contains 14 residues. Trimming removed 4 bases from V and 0 bases from J, with 10 bases in between. The CDR3 here is CASSQLDLNTEAFF. Here the CDR3 DNA reads TGCGCCAGCAGCCAATTGGACCTGAACACTGAAGCTTTCTTT.

The gene calls are TRBV6-5 and TRBJ2-1, with a tentative D call TRBD1 (6 bases). Germline V gene lookup returns CDR1 MNHEY and CDR2 SVGAGI. The CDR3 loop spans 16 amino acids. V dropped 0 bases and J dropped 7 bases, with 16 bases sitting between them. The CDR3 loop is CASSYSSTGFGNEQFF. The CDR3 DNA follows: TGTGCCAGCAGTTACTCGAGTACAGGGTTTGGAAATGAGCAGTTCTTC.

The chain employs TRBV21-1 and TRBJ2-1; the D segment call TRBD1 is taken from the table without a DNA check. TRBV21-1 is a pseudogene. This CDR3 contains 17 residues. CDR3: CASSRRPGQVSYNEQFF. DNA for the CDR3: TGTGCCAGCAGCAGACGACCCGGACAGGTCTCCTACAATGAGCAGTTCTTC.

This clone was observed a few times. Likely a read error: the CDR3 ends without its conserved phenylalanine or tryptophan. It is unclear where the CDR3 begins or ends on the DNA, so no DNA is shown, and the CDR3 is as TCRdb lists it. The chain links TRBV5-6 to TRBJ1-5; the D call TRBD1 from the table was never checked on the DNA. The CDR3 extends over 10 residues, inclusive of both ends. Germline CDR1 reads SGHDT; CDR2 reads YYEEEE. The CDR3 region is CASSTNQPQV.

The V gene is TRBV7-2, the J gene TRBJ2-2, with D possibly being TRBD1 (5 bases). Germline CDR1 SGHTA, CDR2 FQGNSA. CDR3 size: 15 residues. Trimming took off 5 bases at V and 0 bases at J, with 10 bases between the two ends. The CDR3 sequence is CASSRTTANTGELFF. The CDR3 coding sequence is TGTGCCAGCAGCCGGACAACAGCGAACACCGGGGAGCTGTTTTTT.

This clone was picked up a small number of times. V usage is TRBV19 and J usage is TRBJ2-1; unclear D gene. Germline lookup yields CDR1 LNHDA and CDR2 SQIVND (reference sequence). Trimming shortened V by 8 bases and J by 6 bases, and 14 bases separated the two germline ends. The CDR3 sequence is 13 residues long. The CDR3 bases are TGTGCCAGTTCGCAGGTACCGGGCAATGAGCAGTTCTTC. This codes for CASSQVPGNEQFF.

The J gene is TRBJ1-4, the V gene TRBV5-1; no reliable D call. Germline V gene lookup returns CDR1 SGHRS and CDR2 YFSETQ. V was trimmed by 0 bases and J by 4 bases, leaving 7 bases between them. The CDR3 spans 14 residues. In DNA, the CDR3 is TGCGCCAGCAGCTTGGGTGGGCTTAATGAAAAACTGTTTTTT. Translated, it gives CASSLGGLNEKLFF.